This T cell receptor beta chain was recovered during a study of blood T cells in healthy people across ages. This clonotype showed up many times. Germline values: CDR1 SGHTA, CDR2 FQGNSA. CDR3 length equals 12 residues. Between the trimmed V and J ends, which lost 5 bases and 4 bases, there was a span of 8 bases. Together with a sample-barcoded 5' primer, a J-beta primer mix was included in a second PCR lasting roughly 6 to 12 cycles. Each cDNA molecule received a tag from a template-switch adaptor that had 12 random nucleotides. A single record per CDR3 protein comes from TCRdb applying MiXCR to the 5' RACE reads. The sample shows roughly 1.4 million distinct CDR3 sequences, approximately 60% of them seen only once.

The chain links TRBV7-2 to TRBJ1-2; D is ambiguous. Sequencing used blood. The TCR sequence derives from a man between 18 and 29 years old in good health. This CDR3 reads CASSTNTYGYTF. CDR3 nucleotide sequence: TGTGCCAGCAGCACAAACACCTATGGCTACACCTTC.